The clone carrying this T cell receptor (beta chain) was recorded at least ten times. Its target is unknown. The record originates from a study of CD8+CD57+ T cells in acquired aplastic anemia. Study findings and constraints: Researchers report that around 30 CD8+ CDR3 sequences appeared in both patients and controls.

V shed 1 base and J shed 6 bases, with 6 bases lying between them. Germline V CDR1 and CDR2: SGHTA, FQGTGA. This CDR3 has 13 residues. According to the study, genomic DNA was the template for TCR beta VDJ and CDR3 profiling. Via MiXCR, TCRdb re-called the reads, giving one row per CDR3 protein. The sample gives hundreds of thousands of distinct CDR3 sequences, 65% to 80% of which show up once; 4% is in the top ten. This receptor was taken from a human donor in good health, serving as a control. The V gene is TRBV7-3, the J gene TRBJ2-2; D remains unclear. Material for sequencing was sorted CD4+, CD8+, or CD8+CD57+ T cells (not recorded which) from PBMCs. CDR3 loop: CASSLIVAGELFF. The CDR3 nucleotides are TGTGCCAGCAGCTTAATAGTTGCCGGGGAGCTGTTTTTT.